This T cell receptor (beta chain) was captured by sequencing in a study of CD8+ T cells in alopecia areata (dated 2018 in TCRdb). Broadly, across the study: The treated patients took part in an open-label pilot trial in which moderate-to-severe alopecia areata was treated with oral tofacitinib at 5 to 10 mg twice daily. Patients on tofacitinib were biopsied at baseline and after 4 and 24 weeks of treatment, and several of the patients also had a later scalp biopsy. Scalp clonality was compared among normal scalp (n=4), patchy alopecia areata scalp (n=8), and alopecia totalis/universalis scalp (n=8). In treated patients, disease severity was measured using the SALT score, which gives the percentage of scalp surface area affected. RNA was extracted with the PAXgene miRNA kit for fixed scalp, the miRNeasy kit for PBMCs, and the RNeasy kit for mouse skin. TCRbeta CDR3 regions were amplified by immunoSEQ multiplex PCR with 35 Vbeta forward and 13 Jbeta reverse primers. Tofacitinib was administered for 6 to 18 months, and 6 months of follow-up off drug were then conducted to assess delayed response and recurrence. The study used high-throughput TCRbeta sequencing to examine T cell clonal expansion in alopecia areata, in both the C3H/HeJ mouse model and human patients. Human TCRbeta sequencing covered scalp tissue and sorted CD4+ and CD8+ peripheral blood T cells from patchy and totalis/universalis alopecia areata patients and healthy controls.

Regarding this clone: Its specific antigen is unknown. No much larger clone exists at a distance of one base, and base qualities are not known.

The sample's time point, from its label and the paper: around 28 days on oral tofacitinib. Reading the label with the study, this specimen's treatment or condition is: oral pan-JAK inhibitor, 5-10 mg twice daily. Peripheral blood and lesional scalp punch biopsies were obtained from patients with alopecia areata. PBMCs were isolated by density centrifugation and stained for CD3, CD4 and CD8, and CD4+ and CD8+ T cells were sorted on a FACSAria. Library prep was done by the immunoSEQ multiplex PCR assay. For TCR sequencing, RNA was extracted from every sample and reverse transcribed into cDNA to serve as template. SuperScript III was used to make first-strand cDNA, primed with a 2:1 mix of oligo-dT and random hexamers. Amplification bias was assessed with a synthetic immune receptor repertoire, and residual bias was removed computationally. The original methods were these. After raw reads were preprocessed to remove errors, the CDR3 was defined following IMGT conventions as running from the conserved cysteine to phenylalanine. Clonality was calculated as 1 minus Shannon entropy normalized by log2 of the number of productive unique TCRs. Whether each scalp clone was CD4 or CD8 was inferred by checking scalp TCRbeta sequences against the CD4 and CD8 repertoires from sorted blood. TCRdb's version of the immuneACCESS table is confined to in-frame rearrangements and falls short of the full clone set. An unresolved V gene accounts for under half of the shortfall where checked; the remainder is of unknown origin. V and J calls and clone size come straight from that table; D and trimming were deduced from the DNA. Across this sample there are approximately 200,000 clones, with more than 55% seen only once. The top ten constitute approximately 3.4% of the sample.

Here is what the overall study found, with its caveats: Many expanded lesional clones persisted in scalp and blood during tofacitinib treatment, which may partly explain relapse after stopping treatment. Resident alphabeta T cells in normal human skin are also sequenced, complicating scalp TCR repertoire analysis, unlike mouse skin dominated by gammadelta T cells. Compared with mice, TCR sequences shared between patients were less clear, possibly partly because of HLA diversity across the patient population. Lesional scalp, especially in alopecia totalis/universalis, showed higher clonality and more expanded CD8+ clones than normal scalp, suggesting antigenic drive. Tofacitinib significantly lowered scalp clonality and the number of expanded CD8+ clones among the top 100 scalp clones. Because the treated cohort was small and had only one nonresponder, larger studies are needed to examine links between baseline CD8+ expansion and response.

The source was CD4+ T cells sorted from blood, collected at week 4, from a patient treated with tofacitinib. This clonotype originated in a human donor with alopecia areata.

The DNA sequence is given as TGTGCCAGCGGACAGGGGGGAATTGGAGAAGCTTTCTTT. Translated, this gives CASGQGGIGEAFF. The rearranged chain carries TRBV11-2 and TRBJ1-1; TRBD1 matches 10 bases in the middle. CDR1 and CDR2 are drawn from the germline V gene: SGHAT, FQNNGV. Germline trimming: 8 bases from V, 8 bases from J; junction bases outside gene matches: 8. Spanning cysteine to phenylalanine, the CDR3 consists of 13 amino acids. Only the CDR3 portion is preserved as DNA: 39 bases, with reading frame beginning at the first base.